Listed here are 16 T cell receptor beta chains from one sample, sequenced in a study of metastatic and nonmetastatic thyroid tumors (dated by TCRdb to 2018 to 2021). Before undergoing thyroid surgery, none of the patients had been given any kind of treatment. Library construction relied on PCR. Sequencing was carried out with an Illumina HiSeq 4000. The public reads were quality trimmed at Q25 with fastp and then assembled into clones with MiXCR by TCRdb, keeping productive beta chains. This sample gives 40,000 to 50,000 clones in total; about 4% of them show up just once. 8% to 10% of the sample comes from the top ten. The sequenced sample was blood. The receptor source for this set is a female donor with papillary thyroid cancer or a benign thyroid nodule (not recorded which). Some clones in this sample may be carry-over from other donors' samples.

The chain recombines TRBV29-1 with TRBJ1-1, with D hard to call. This CDR3 has 13 amino acids. V lost 2 bases to trimming and J lost 1 base, with 8 bases between them. CDR1 is SQVTM, CDR2 ANQGSEA, per germline. The CDR3 region is CSVEITANTEAFF. DNA for the CDR3: TGCAGCGTTGAAATCACGGCGAACACTGAAGCTTTCTTT. The whole variable domain, remainder taken from reference TRBV29-1 and TRBJ1-1, is SAVISQKPSRDICQRGTSLTIQCQVDSQVTMMFWYRQQPGQSLTLIATANQGSEATYESGFVIDKFPISRPNLTFSTLTVSNMSPEDSSIYLCSVEITANTEAFFGQGTRLTVV.

There are many counts of this clone. The chain links TRBV7-3 to TRBJ1-1; weak D call: TRBD1 (5 bases). The CDR3 totals 14 residues. Germline V gives CDR1 SGHTA, CDR2 FQGTGA. The V gene lost 5 bases and the J gene lost 1 base, with 11 bases spanning the gap. The CDR3 spells CASSLDGANTEAFF. The CDR3 DNA reads TGTGCCAGCAGCCTCGACGGGGCGAACACTGAAGCTTTCTTT.

Remarks on this clone: This sequence may be a read error, since a much larger clone differs from it by one base. V is TRBV2 and J is TRBJ2-1; D uncertain. Germline V gene sequence: CDR1 SNHLY, CDR2 FYNNEI. CDR3 length: 12 amino acids. DNA for the CDR3: TGTGCCAGCAGTGTTCCTCCCAATGGGCAGTTCTTC. Protein: CASSVPPNGQFF.

This clone has at least ten counts. The chain recombines TRBV7-8 with TRBJ2-1, with 12 positions matching TRBD2. Germline loops: CDR1 SGHVS, CDR2 FQNEAQ. CDR3 size: 16 residues. The V segment lost 5 bases and the J segment 6 bases; nucleotides outside the gene matches: 8. The CDR3 DNA reads TGTGCCAGCAGCCATTTTCAGACTAGCGGGAGCAATGAGCAGTTCTTC. Translated: CASSHFQTSGSNEQFF.

This clone was picked up many times. The chain carries TRBV20-1 and TRBJ2-5; D unresolved. Germline V gene data show CDR1 as DFQATT and CDR2 as SNEGSKA (reference sequence). Deletions cut 1 base from V and 5 bases from J, with 14 bases between. The CDR3 totals 14 residues. The CDR3 protein is CSARAYPSGETQYF. The CDR3 region has the DNA TGCAGTGCTAGAGCTTACCCCAGTGGGGAGACCCAGTACTTC.

This clone came up a few times. The chain recombines TRBV3-1 with TRBJ1-6; 8 positions agree with TRBD1. Unmatched junction bases numbered 4, after V lost 5 bases and J lost 7 bases. The germline gives CDR1 LGHDT, CDR2 YNNKEL (reference sequence). This CDR3 has 14 amino acids. In DNA form, the CDR3 reads TGTGCCAGCAGCGTAACAGGGGGGAATTCACCCCTCCACTTT. It yields the protein CASSVTGGNSPLHF.

In this sample, this clone turned up many times. The junction shows a germline mismatch at one end, possibly a read error. Other DNA sequences in the sample encode the same CDR3. The CDR3 region has the DNA TGTGCCAGCTCTCCCGGGGTAGCGGAGGGGGATAGGCAGTATTTT. Protein product: CASSPGVAEGDRQYF. The rearrangement joins TRBV6-1 to TRBJ2-3; D possibly uses TRBD1 or TRBD2 (6 bases each). The CDR3 extends over 15 amino acids. Per germline, CDR1 MNHNS and CDR2 SASEGT.

This clone was counted ten times or more. The J gene is TRBJ2-3, the V gene TRBV5-1, with 9 bases aligning to TRBD1. The CDR3 extends over 15 amino acids. CDR1 SGHRS and CDR2 YFSETQ come from the germline V gene. J was trimmed by 1 base and V by 3 bases; bases with no gene match: 3. Written as DNA, the CDR3 is TGCGCCAGCAGCTCGAGGACAGGGGGCACAGATACGCAGTATTTT. Its translation is CASSSRTGGTDTQYF.

Note on this clone: Just one base apart from a much larger clone, this may be a read error. The J gene is TRBJ1-2, the V gene TRBV19; tentatively, D is TRBD1 (6 bases). CDR1 and CDR2 (germline): LNHDA, SQIVND (reference sequence). This CDR3 is 14 amino acids long. Trimming took 7 bases from V and 10 from J, leaving 22 bases between them. CDR3 coding DNA: TGTGCCAGTAAAACACTCGCAGGGGTAGATGTCTACACCTTC. Its translation: CASKTLAGVDVYTF.

This clone was seen many times. The genes are TRBV30 and TRBJ2-3; TRBD2 matches at 8 bases. Trimming at V came to 0 bases and at J to 3 bases, leaving 8 bases not matched to a gene. The CDR3 runs 16 residues. CDR1 and CDR2 from the germline V gene are GTSNPN and SVGIG (reference sequence). CDR3 in amino acids: CAWSVGSSGITDTQYF. For the CDR3, the DNA is TGTGCCTGGAGTGTAGGAAGTAGCGGGATTACAGATACGCAGTATTTT. The whole variable domain, filled in from reference TRBV30 and TRBJ2-3, reads SQTIHQWPATLVQPVGSPLSLECTVEGTSNPNLYWYRQAAGRGLQLLFYSVGIGQISSEVPQNLSASRPQDRQFILSSKKLLLSDSGFYLCAWSVGSSGITDTQYFGPGTRLTVL.

The chain employs TRBV6-2 or TRBV6-3 and TRBJ1-1, with D perhaps TRBD1 (6 bases). Trimming pared 2 bases from V and 12 bases from J, leaving 13 bases between. This CDR3 has 12 amino acids. Germline V CDR1 and CDR2: MNHEY, SVGEGT. CDR3 sequence (DNA): TGTGCCAGCAGTTACCCGGGACAAGAAACTTTCTTT. Translated: CASSYPGQETFF.

This clone was found many times. The chain uses TRBV19 and TRBJ2-1; possibly TRBD2 for D (5 bases). The CDR3 loop spans 10 amino acids. Germline V gene lookup returns CDR1 LNHDA and CDR2 SQIVND (reference sequence). Between the trimmed V and J ends, which lost 8 bases and 8 bases, there was a span of 7 bases. CDR3 bases: TGTGCCAGTCGGGGAGATGAGCAGTTCTTC. It is translated as CASRGDEQFF.

The chain couples TRBV28 to TRBJ1-6; D is possibly TRBD1 (5 bases). Trimming shortened V by 2 bases and J by 10 bases, and 12 bases separated the two germline ends. CDR1 is MDHEN, CDR2 SYDVKM, per germline. This CDR3 comprises 14 residues. CDR3 DNA sequence: TGTGCCAGCAGTTTAGCAGGGCTTGGATCACCCCTCCACTTT. Protein: CASSLAGLGSPLHF.

This clone was counted ten times or more. At one boundary the junction diverges from the germline segment, which might be a read error. CDR3 region: CASSLSGNQETQYF. For the CDR3, the DNA is TGTGCCAGCAGCTTAAGCGGGAACCAGGAGACCCAGTACTTC. The V and J genes are TRBV7-6 and TRBJ2-5, with TRBD2 identical over 7 bases. Germline CDR1 SGHVS, CDR2 FNYEAQ. This CDR3 is 14 amino acids long.

This clone was detected many times. The rearrangement joins TRBV6-1 to TRBJ1-5; no clear D gene. Trimming took off 6 bases at V and 2 bases at J, with 14 bases between the two ends. Germline-derived CDR1 and CDR2 are MNHNS and SASEGT. The CDR3 is 15 amino acids. The CDR3 sequence is CASRPLWEGNQPQHF. DNA for the CDR3: TGTGCCAGCAGGCCGCTTTGGGAGGGCAATCAGCCCCAGCATTTT.

This clone was seen at least ten times. This rearrangement joins TRBV9 to TRBJ2-7; D remains ambiguous. V lost 0 bases and J lost 3, with 7 bases in between. CDR3 length: 13 amino acids. Germline V gene sequence: CDR1 SGDLS, CDR2 YYNGEE. CDR3 protein: CASSVDTHYEQYF. Written as DNA, the CDR3 is TGTGCCAGCAGCGTAGACACCCACTACGAGCAGTACTTC.